The next 17 T cell receptor beta chains were all read from a single sample in a study of OX40 agonist ivuxolimab in advanced cancers. Method: immunoSEQ multiplex PCR; TCRdb's copy keeps in-frame clones and lacks some. The sample lists fewer than 55,000 clones, approximately 92% seen once, with 11% in the top ten. The starting material was CD4+ or CD8+ T cells sorted from blood, obtained in a trial of the OX40 agonist ivuxolimab. These receptors were taken from an adult with an advanced solid tumor such as melanoma, head and neck, liver or kidney cancer.

The chain recombines TRBV6-5 with TRBJ1-2; 10 nucleotides agree with TRBD1. V trimming: 6 bases; J trimming: 4 bases; junction bases outside the gene matches: 2. This CDR3 contains 13 residues. Per the germline V gene, CDR1 is MNHEY and CDR2 is SVGAGI. The CDR3 bases are TGTGCCAGCAGGGGGACAGGGGCCTATGGCTACACCTTC. Its protein product is CASRGTGAYGYTF.

This chain links TRBV5-4 with TRBJ2-5; D is uncertain. CDR3 length: 13 amino acids. The germline V and J ends were trimmed by 1 base and 5 bases, with 9 bases remaining between them. Germline V lookup: CDR1 SGHNT, CDR2 YYREEE (reference sequence). The CDR3 coding sequence is TGTGCCAGCAGCTTGAGGGTAGGCGAGACCCAGTACTTC. Amino acid sequence: CASSLRVGETQYF. Supplemented by reference TRBV5-4 and TRBJ2-5, the full variable domain reads ETGVTQSPTHLIKTRGQQVTLRCSSQSGHNTVSWYQQALGQGPQFIFQYYREEENGRGNFPPRFSGLQFPNYSSELNVNALELDDSALYLCASSLRVGETQYFGPGTRLLVL.

Of note for this clone: At one of its ends the junction is not consistent with the germline gene, which may arise from a read error. This same CDR3 is encoded by further DNA sequences in the sample. The chain links TRBV9 to TRBJ2-2, with 7 bases matching TRBD1. The CDR3 contains 15 residues. Germline CDR1 SGDLS, CDR2 YYNGEE. DNA of the CDR3: TGCGCCAGCAGGAGTTCCGGGACAGAAGCCGGGGAGCTGTTTTTT. This translates into CASRSSGTEAGELFF.

The chain joins TRBV19 to TRBJ1-4; D remains unclear. This CDR3 comprises 15 residues. Trimming cost V 4 bases and J 0 bases, with 9 bases left between them. From germline, CDR1 is LNHDA and CDR2 SQIVND (reference sequence). The CDR3 here is CASSTYGTTNEKLFF. CDR3 DNA: TGTGCCAGTAGTACCTACGGAACAACTAATGAAAAACTGTTTTTT.

This rearrangement joins TRBV28 to TRBJ1-5; 10 nucleotides match TRBD1. The germline CDR1 and CDR2 sequences are MDHEN and SYDVKM. This CDR3 contains 16 residues. The V gene end was trimmed by 5 bases and the J gene end by 4 bases; junction bases not matched to a gene: 8. The CDR3 region is CASSPQAGQGNQPQHF. CDR3 in DNA: TGTGCCAGCAGTCCGCAGGCGGGACAGGGGAATCAGCCCCAGCATTTT.

Regarding this clone: The junction differs from germline at one of its ends, possibly a read error. This sample includes further DNA sequences coding for the same CDR3. The chain links TRBV19 to TRBJ1-1, with D unclear. The germline gives CDR1 LNHDA, CDR2 SQIVND (reference sequence). The CDR3 runs to 13 residues. The DNA for the CDR3 is TGTGCTAGTAGTATTGGACCAGATACTGAAGCTTTCTTT. Its translation is CASSIGPDTEAFF.

This chain connects TRBV29-1 to TRBJ2-3; D may be TRBD1 (5 bases). CDR3 length equals 14 residues. With 7 bases removed from V and 6 bases from J, the gap between germline ends came to 20 bases. Germline V lookup: CDR1 SQVTM, CDR2 ANQGSEA. The CDR3 spells CSGSGLIGRDTQYF. The CDR3 nucleotides are TGCAGCGGCTCAGGGTTAATCGGTCGGGATACGCAGTATTTT.

The chain carries TRBV7-2 and TRBJ2-5; TRBD2 agrees at 7 bases. V lost 5 bases and J lost 5; bases outside the gene matches: 8. Germline V gives CDR1 SGHTA, CDR2 FQGNSA. The CDR3 runs to 14 residues. The CDR3 spells CASSRRGEVETQYF. The DNA for the CDR3 is TGTGCCAGCAGCCGACGGGGGGAGGTCGAGACCCAGTACTTC.

This chain links TRBV6-1 with TRBJ2-7; TRBD1 might be the D (5 bases). Germline values: CDR1 MNHNS, CDR2 SASEGT. Deletions cut 3 bases from V and 0 bases from J, with 9 bases between. The CDR3 spans 14 residues. The CDR3 here is CASSDQGSSYEQYF. Here the CDR3 DNA reads TGTGCCAGCAGTGATCAGGGTAGCTCCTACGAGCAGTACTTC.

The CDR3 DNA reads as TGTGCCAGCAGCGAAACCGGGACAGGGCGCTATGGCTACACCTTC. Protein product: CASSETGTGRYGYTF. V and J are TRBV7-3 and TRBJ1-2, with 9 bases that match TRBD1. The CDR3 spans 15 residues. Trimming cost V 5 bases and J 4 bases; bases outside gene matches: 8. Germline V lookup: CDR1 SGHTA, CDR2 FQGTGA.

This clone showed up just a few times. The chain recombines TRBV19 with TRBJ1-2; perhaps TRBD1 as D (5 bases). Germline V gene data show CDR1 as LNHDA and CDR2 as SQIVND (reference sequence). V dropped 6 bases and J dropped 3 bases, with 8 bases sitting between them. CDR3 size: 12 residues. The CDR3 nucleotides read TGTGCCAGTAGCCTAGGGGACTATGGCTACACCTTC. Its protein is CASSLGDYGYTF.

This clone turned up a few times. V usage is TRBV4-2 and J usage is TRBJ2-3; no definite D call. Looked up from germline, CDR1 is LGHNA and CDR2 is YNFKEQ. Trimming took off 1 base at V and 6 bases at J, with 11 bases between the two ends. The CDR3 is made up of 14 amino acids. CDR3 sequence reads: CASSQAPLGDTQYF. DNA for the CDR3: TGTGCCAGCAGCCAAGCACCCCTCGGGGATACGCAGTATTTT.

The CDR3 nucleotides are TGTGCCACCAGCACGGGACTAGCGGGTTACAATGAGCAGTTCTTC. Translating it yields CATSTGLAGYNEQFF. V gene TRBV15 combines with J gene TRBJ2-1; 12 bases are a match to TRBD2. The length of the CDR3 is 15 residues. The V and J ends lost 4 bases and 4 bases, in that order; junction bases with no gene match: 2. Germline V gene data show CDR1 as LNHNV and CDR2 as YYDKDF (reference sequence).

The rearrangement links TRBV6-1 to TRBJ2-1; 13 bases fit TRBD2. Germline trimming cut 4 bases from V and 4 bases from J; bases unmatched to any gene: 1. Germline V gene sequence: CDR1 MNHNS, CDR2 SASEGT. This CDR3 spans 15 amino acids. CDR3 amino acids: CASSVLAGGYNEQFF. For the CDR3, the DNA is TGTGCCAGCAGTGTACTAGCGGGAGGGTACAATGAGCAGTTCTTC.

The chain links TRBV30 to TRBJ1-5; 7 bases agree with TRBD1. The V gene end was trimmed by 1 base and the J gene end by 7 bases; junction bases not matched to a gene: 4. The CDR3 length is 13 residues. Germline V gene sequence: CDR1 GTSNPN, CDR2 SVGIG (reference sequence). CDR3 nucleotides: TGTGCCTGGAGTGATGGACAGGTGCAGCCCCAGCATTTT. Protein sequence: CAWSDGQVQPQHF.

This chain links TRBV6-5 with TRBJ1-3; D not resolved. Deletions cut 0 bases from V and 4 bases from J, with 13 bases between. CDR3 length: 16 residues. Germline V gene data show CDR1 as MNHEY and CDR2 as SVGAGI. DNA for the CDR3: TGTGCCAGCAGTTACTCGATGCCCGGGTCCGGAAACACCATATATTTT. This gives the protein CASSYSMPGSGNTIYF.

This sequence joins TRBV2 and TRBJ1-2; D might be TRBD1 (6 bases). Germline loops: CDR1 SNHLY, CDR2 FYNNEI. The CDR3 contains 14 residues. V was cut by 9 bases and J by 8 bases, with 22 bases left in between. Here the CDR3 reads CARGEGHPQGGYTF. The CDR3 bases are TGTGCCAGGGGTGAGGGACACCCCCAGGGGGGCTACACCTTC.